This T cell receptor beta chain was sequenced during a study of shared clonotypes between healthy human individuals. Sequencing used immunoSEQ multiplex PCR; TCRdb keeps in-frame clones, though not all of them. The table lists roughly 2.5 million clones, around nine tenths of them singletons, with over 0.12% in the top ten. V was shortened by 3 bases and J by 3 bases, with 12 bases between the two germline ends. Germline V gene lookup returns CDR1 SGHTA and CDR2 FQGNSA. This CDR3 contains 14 residues. The sequencing input was naive CD4+ T cells sorted from blood. Subset reported: CD45RA+ positively selected. The TCR originated in a man between 18 and 35 years old in good health. The J gene is TRBJ2-7, the V gene TRBV7-2, with D maybe TRBD1 (6 bases). CDR3 region: CASSFYREDYEQYF. The DNA of the CDR3 is TGTGCCAGCAGCTTTTACAGGGAAGACTACGAGCAGTACTTC. The entire variable domain, with the rest obtained from reference TRBV7-2 and TRBJ2-7, is as follows: GAGVSQSPSNKVTEKGKDVELRCDPISGHTALYWYRQSLGQGLEFLIYFQGNSAPDKSGLPSDRFSAERTGGSVSTLTIQRTQQEDSAVYLCASSFYREDYEQYFGPGTRLTVT.